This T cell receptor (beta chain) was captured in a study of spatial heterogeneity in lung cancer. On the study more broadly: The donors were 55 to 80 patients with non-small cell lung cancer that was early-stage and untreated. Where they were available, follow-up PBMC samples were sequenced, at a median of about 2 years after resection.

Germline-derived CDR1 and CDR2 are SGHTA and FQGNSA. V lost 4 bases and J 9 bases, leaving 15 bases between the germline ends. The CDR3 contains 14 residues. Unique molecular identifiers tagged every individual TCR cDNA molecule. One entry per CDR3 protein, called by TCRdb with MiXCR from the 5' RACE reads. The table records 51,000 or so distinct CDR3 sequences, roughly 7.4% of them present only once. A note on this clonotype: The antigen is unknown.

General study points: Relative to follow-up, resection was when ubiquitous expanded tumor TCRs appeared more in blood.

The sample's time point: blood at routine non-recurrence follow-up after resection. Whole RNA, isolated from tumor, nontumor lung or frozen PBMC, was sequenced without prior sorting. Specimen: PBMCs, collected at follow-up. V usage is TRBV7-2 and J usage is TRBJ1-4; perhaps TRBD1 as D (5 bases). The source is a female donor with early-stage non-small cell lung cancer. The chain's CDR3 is CASSSGLTGQKLFF. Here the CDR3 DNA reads TGTGCCAGCAGCTCGGGCCTTACGGGACAAAAACTGTTTTTT.